Included here is one T cell receptor beta chain sequence, with context. This specimen comes from a study of blood T cell repertoires in COVID-19. Whole-study context: Donors in the United States, Italy and Spain gave samples during acute or convalescent COVID-19. T cells, B-cell-depleted T cells, or PBMCs provided the cDNA or gDNA that served as material.

Sequenced by immunoSEQ multiplex PCR; TCRdb stores in-frame clones only, minus some. The sample includes around 300,000 clones, around 87% seen only once; the top ten take roughly 4%. Deletions cut 0 bases from V and 1 base from J, with 16 bases between. Germline CDR1 and CDR2: MNHEY and SMNVEV (reference sequence). The length of the CDR3 is 18 residues. The sample taken for sequencing was peripheral blood. This chain connects TRBV27 to TRBJ1-5, with D maybe TRBD1 (5 bases). The sequence came from a woman in her forties or fifties with active or convalescent COVID-19. The CDR3 sequence: CASSLSRRGEVSNQPQHF. CDR3 in DNA: TGTGCCAGCAGTTTATCCCGCCGGGGGGAGGTAAGCAATCAGCCCCAGCATTTT.